This T cell receptor beta chain was captured by sequencing in a study of control samples from healthy donors and cancer patients. Sequencing was performed with immunoSEQ multiplex PCR; in TCRdb, only in-frame clones are kept and a portion is missing. The table has tens of thousands of clones, more than 90% seen once. The specimen sequenced was PBMCs. The clonotype comes from a man younger than 40 with colorectal cancer.

CDR3 loop: CATSRGGGRDNYGYTF. CDR3 nucleotide sequence: TGTGCCACCAGCAGAGGAGGGGGCAGGGATAACTATGGCTACACCTTC. The V and J genes are TRBV15 and TRBJ1-2; 7 positions agree with TRBD1. Germline V lookup: CDR1 LNHNV, CDR2 YYDKDF (reference sequence). This CDR3 has 16 amino acids. Trimming took 1 base from V and 1 from J; bases not matched to a gene: 6.